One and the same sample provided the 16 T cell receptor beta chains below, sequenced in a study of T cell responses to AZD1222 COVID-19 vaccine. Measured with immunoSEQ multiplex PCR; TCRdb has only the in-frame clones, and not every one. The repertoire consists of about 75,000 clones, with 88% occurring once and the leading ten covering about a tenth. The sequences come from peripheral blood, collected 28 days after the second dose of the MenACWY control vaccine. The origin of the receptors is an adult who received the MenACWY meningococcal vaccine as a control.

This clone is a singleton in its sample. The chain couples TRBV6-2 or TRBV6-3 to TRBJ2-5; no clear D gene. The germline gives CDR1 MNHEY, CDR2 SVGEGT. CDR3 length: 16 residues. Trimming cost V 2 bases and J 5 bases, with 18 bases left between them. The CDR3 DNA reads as TGTGCCAGCAGTTACCATTTGGTTGGCAGCAGGGAGACCCAGTACTTC. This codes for CASSYHLVGSRETQYF.

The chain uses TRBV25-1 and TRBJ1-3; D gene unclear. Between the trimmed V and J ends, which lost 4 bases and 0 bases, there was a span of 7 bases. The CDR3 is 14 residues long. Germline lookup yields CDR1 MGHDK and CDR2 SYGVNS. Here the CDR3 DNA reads TGTGCCAGCAGTGGGGGAGGCTCTGGAAACACCATATATTTT. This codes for CASSGGGSGNTIYF.

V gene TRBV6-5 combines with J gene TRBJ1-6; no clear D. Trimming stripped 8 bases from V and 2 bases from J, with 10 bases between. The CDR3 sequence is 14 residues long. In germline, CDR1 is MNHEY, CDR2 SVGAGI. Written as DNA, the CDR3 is TGTGCCAGCGCAGTGGCAGCCTATAATTCACCCCTCCACTTT. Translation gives CASAVAAYNSPLHF.

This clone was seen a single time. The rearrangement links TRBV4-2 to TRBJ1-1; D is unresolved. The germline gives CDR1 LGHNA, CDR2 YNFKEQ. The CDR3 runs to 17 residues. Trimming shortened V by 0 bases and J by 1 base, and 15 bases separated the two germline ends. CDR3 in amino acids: CASSQDGQVEGNTEAFF. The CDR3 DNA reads TGTGCCAGCAGCCAAGATGGGCAAGTCGAGGGGAACACTGAAGCTTTCTTT.

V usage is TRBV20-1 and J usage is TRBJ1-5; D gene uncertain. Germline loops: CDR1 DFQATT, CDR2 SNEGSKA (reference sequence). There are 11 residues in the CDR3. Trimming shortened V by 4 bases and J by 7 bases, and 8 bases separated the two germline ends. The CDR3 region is CSATDGQPQHF. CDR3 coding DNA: TGCAGTGCTACGGACGGCCAGCCCCAGCATTTT.

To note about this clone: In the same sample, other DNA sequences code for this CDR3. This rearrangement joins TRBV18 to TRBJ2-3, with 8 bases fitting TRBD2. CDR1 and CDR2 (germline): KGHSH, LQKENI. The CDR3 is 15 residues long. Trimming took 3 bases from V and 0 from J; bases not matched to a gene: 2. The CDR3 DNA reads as TGTGCCAGCTCACCTAGCGGGGTTAGCACAGATACGCAGTATTTT. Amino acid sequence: CASSPSGVSTDTQYF.

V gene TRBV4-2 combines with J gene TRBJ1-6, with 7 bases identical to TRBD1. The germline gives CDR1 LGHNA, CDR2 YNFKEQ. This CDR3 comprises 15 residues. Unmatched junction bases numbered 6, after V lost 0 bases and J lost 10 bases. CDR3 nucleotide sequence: TGTGCCAGCAGCCAAGATAGCCAGGGGGACTCACCCCTCCACTTT. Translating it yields CASSQDSQGDSPLHF.

The CDR3 here is CASSPYPGTSGNTIYF. CDR3 sequence (DNA): TGTGCCAGCAGCCCTTACCCAGGGACCTCTGGAAACACCATATATTTT. The chain recombines TRBV7-8 with TRBJ1-3, with D maybe TRBD1 (5 bases). V was clipped by 5 bases and J by 0 bases, with 14 bases between them. Germline V gives CDR1 SGHVS, CDR2 FQNEAQ. This CDR3 comprises 16 residues.

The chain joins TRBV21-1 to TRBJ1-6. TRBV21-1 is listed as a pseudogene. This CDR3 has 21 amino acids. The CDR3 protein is CASSYKNGGKKTLDRMSPLHF. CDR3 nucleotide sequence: TGTGCCAGCAGCTACAAAAACGGGGGGAAGAAAACGTTGGACAGGATGTCACCCCTCCACTTT.

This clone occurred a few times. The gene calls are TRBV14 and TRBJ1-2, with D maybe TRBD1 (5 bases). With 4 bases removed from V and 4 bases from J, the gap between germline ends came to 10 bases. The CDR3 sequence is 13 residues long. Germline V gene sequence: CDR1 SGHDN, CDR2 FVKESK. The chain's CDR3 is CASSPQRGYGYTF. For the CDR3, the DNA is TGTGCCAGCAGCCCCCAGAGGGGCTATGGCTACACCTTC.

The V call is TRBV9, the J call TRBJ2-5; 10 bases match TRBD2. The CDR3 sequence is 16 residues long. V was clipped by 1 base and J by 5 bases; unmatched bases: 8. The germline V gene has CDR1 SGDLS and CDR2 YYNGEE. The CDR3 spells CASSVLASGGRETQYF. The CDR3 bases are TGTGCCAGCAGCGTATTGGCTAGCGGGGGTCGGGAGACCCAGTACTTC. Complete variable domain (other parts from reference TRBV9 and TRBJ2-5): DSGVTQTPKHLITATGQRVTLRCSPRSGDLSVYWYQQSLDQGLQFLIQYYNGEERAKGNILERFSAQQFPDLHSELNLSSLELGDSALYFCASSVLASGGRETQYFGPGTRLLVL.

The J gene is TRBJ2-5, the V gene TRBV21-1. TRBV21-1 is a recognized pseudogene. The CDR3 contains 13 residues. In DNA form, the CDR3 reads TGTGCCAGCAGCTGCCCGCTCGACGGGACCCAGTACTTC. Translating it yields CASSCPLDGTQYF.

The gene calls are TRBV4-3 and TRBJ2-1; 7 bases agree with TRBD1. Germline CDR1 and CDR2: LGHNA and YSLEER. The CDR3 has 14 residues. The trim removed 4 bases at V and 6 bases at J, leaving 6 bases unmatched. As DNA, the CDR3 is TGCGCCAGCAGCCGTAGACAGGGCCCCAATGAGCAGTTCTTC. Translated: CASSRRQGPNEQFF.

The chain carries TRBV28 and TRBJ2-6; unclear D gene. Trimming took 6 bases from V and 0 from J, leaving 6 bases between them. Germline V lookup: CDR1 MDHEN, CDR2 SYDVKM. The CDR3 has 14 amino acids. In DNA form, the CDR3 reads TGTGCCAGCAGACTGAGCTCTGGGGCCAACGTCCTGACTTTC. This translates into CASRLSSGANVLTF.

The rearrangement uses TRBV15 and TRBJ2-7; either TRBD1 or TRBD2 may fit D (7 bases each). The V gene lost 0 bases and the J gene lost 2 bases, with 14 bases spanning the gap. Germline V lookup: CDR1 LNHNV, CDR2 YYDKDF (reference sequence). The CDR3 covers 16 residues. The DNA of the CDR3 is TGTGCCACCAGCAGAGATCGACAGGGAGGGGCCTACGAGCAGTACTTC. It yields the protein CATSRDRQGGAYEQYF.

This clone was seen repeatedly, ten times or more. CDR3 sequence reads: CASSYYRPYEQYF. The CDR3 DNA is TGTGCCAGCAGTTACTACCGCCCCTACGAGCAGTACTTC. The chain combines TRBV6-2 or TRBV6-3 with TRBJ2-7; no definite D call. Trimming took 1 base from V and 2 from J, leaving 6 bases between them. Germline lookup yields CDR1 MNHEY and CDR2 SVGEGT. The CDR3 is made up of 13 amino acids.